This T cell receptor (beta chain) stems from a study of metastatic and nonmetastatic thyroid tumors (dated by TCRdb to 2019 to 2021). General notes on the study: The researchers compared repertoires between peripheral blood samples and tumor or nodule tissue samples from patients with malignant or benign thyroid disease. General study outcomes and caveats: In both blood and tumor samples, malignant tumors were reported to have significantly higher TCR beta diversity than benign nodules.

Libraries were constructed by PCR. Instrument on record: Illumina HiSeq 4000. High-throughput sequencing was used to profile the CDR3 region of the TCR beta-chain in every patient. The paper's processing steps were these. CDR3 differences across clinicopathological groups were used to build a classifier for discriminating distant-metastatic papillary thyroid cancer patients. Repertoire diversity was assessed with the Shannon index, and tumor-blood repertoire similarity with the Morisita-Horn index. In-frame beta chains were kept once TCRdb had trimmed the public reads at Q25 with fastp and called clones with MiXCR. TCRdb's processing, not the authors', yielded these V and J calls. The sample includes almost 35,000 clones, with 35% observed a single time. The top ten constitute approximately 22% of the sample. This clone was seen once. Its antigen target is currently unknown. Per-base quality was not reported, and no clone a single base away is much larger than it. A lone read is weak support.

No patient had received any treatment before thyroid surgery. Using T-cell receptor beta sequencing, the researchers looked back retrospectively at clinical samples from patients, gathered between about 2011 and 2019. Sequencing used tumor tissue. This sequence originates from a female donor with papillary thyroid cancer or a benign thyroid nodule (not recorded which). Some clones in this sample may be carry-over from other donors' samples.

The DNA sequence follows: TGTGCCAGTAGTACCCCACAGGGAAAGAACACTGAAGCTTTCTTT. Protein translation: CASSTPQGKNTEAFF. This chain is built from TRBV19 and TRBJ1-1; the best D guess is TRBD1, with 6 bases matching. Counted from cysteine to phenylalanine, this CDR3 has 15 amino acids. The kept DNA is CDR3 alone, 45 bases in frame from the first base. V sheds 4 bases and J sheds 1 base, leaving 13 bases between their ends. The CDR1 and CDR2 encoded by the germline V gene (reference sequence) are LNHDA and SQIVND.